What follows are 27 T cell receptor beta chains derived from one specimen sequenced in a study of cytomegalovirus exposure and HLA in healthy donors. PCR used 60 Vbeta primers and 13 Jbeta primers. Assay: immunoSEQ multiplex PCR; the TCRdb copy retains only in-frame clones and omits some. The table has under 150,000 clones, roughly 88% seen once. The sequencing input was PBMCs. These receptors were obtained from a boy between 10 and 17 years old in good health and CMV-seronegative.

The V call is TRBV5-4, the J call TRBJ2-3; 8 positions agree with TRBD2. This CDR3 is built from 15 residues. J gave up 6 bases and V 0 bases, and 6 bases lay outside the gene matches. The germline V gene has CDR1 SGHNT and CDR2 YYREEE (reference sequence). The CDR3 coding sequence is TGTGCCAGCAGCTTGGATGCTAGCGGGCTTGATACGCAGTATTTT. Translating gives CASSLDASGLDTQYF.

This clone was picked up one time. This sequence joins TRBV5-1 and TRBJ2-5; the match to TRBD1 covers 9 bases. The tail of the sequence fits TRBJ2-7 better, so the J call may be wrong. Germline V gene lookup returns CDR1 SGHRS and CDR2 YFSETQ. CDR3 size: 17 residues. This CDR3 is CASSIGLLGTGSDEQYF. The DNA for the CDR3 is TGCGCCAGCAGCATTGGGTTATTAGGGACAGGGTCCGACGAGCAGTACTTC.

This chain connects TRBV13 to TRBJ1-1; D perhaps matches TRBD1 (6 bases). The CDR3 spans 15 residues. Germline V CDR1 and CDR2: PRHDT, FYEKMQ (reference sequence). The V gene lost 2 bases and the J gene lost 3 bases, with 13 bases spanning the gap. The DNA for the CDR3 is TGTGCCAGCAGCTTATTCGGCCAGGGGCACACTGAAGCTTTCTTT. Translated: CASSLFGQGHTEAFF.

The CDR3 protein is CASSQEEVLNTEAFF. The CDR3 nucleotides read TGCGCCAGCAGCCAAGAAGAGGTGCTGAACACTGAAGCTTTCTTT. The chain joins TRBV4-1 to TRBJ1-1; no definite D call. The length of the CDR3 is 15 residues. Per germline, CDR1 MGHRA and CDR2 YSYEKL. With 0 bases removed from V and 0 bases from J, the gap between germline ends came to 8 bases.

For the CDR3, the DNA is TGTGCCAGCAGTTCCAGGGGAATCGATGGCTACACCTTC. Translation: CASSSRGIDGYTF. This chain links TRBV6-1 with TRBJ1-2; D is possibly TRBD1 (6 bases). The CDR3 length is 13 residues. The V gene lost 5 bases and the J gene lost 6 bases, with 13 bases spanning the gap. CDR1 MNHNS and CDR2 SASEGT come from the germline V gene.

The gene calls are TRBV5-1 and TRBJ1-2; 8 positions match TRBD1. In germline, CDR1 is SGHRS, CDR2 YFSETQ. CDR3 length: 17 amino acids. V gave up 3 bases and J gave up 0 bases; unmatched junction bases: 10. Here the CDR3 reads CASSYGQGEFANYGYTF. For the CDR3, the DNA is TGCGCCAGCAGCTACGGACAGGGAGAATTTGCTAACTATGGCTACACCTTC.

The V and J genes are TRBV27 and TRBJ2-7; possible D gene TRBD1, 5 bases. The ends were cut back, 6 bases at V and 0 bases at J, with 9 bases in the middle. The length of the CDR3 is 13 residues. Germline V lookup: CDR1 MNHEY, CDR2 SMNVEV (reference sequence). The CDR3 nucleotides are TGTGCCAGCAGGGGGCAGGTCTCCTACGAGCAGTACTTC. Its translation: CASRGQVSYEQYF.

The chain employs TRBV6-6 and TRBJ1-1; possible D gene TRBD1, 6 bases. Germline V gene data show CDR1 as MNHNY and CDR2 as SVGAGI (reference sequence). V dropped 2 bases and J dropped 2 bases, with 12 bases sitting between them. The CDR3 is 15 amino acids. The CDR3 loop reads CASSYRGGENTEAFF. CDR3 nucleotides: TGTGCCAGCAGTTACCGCGGGGGCGAAAACACTGAAGCTTTCTTT.

The V and J genes are TRBV11-2 and TRBJ1-2; a possible D gene is TRBD1 (5 bases). From germline, CDR1 is SGHAT and CDR2 FQNNGV. V was cut by 3 bases and J by 9 bases, with 8 bases left in between. This CDR3 comprises 11 residues. For the CDR3, the DNA is TGTGCCAGCAGCTTCCAGGGTAGCTACACCTTC. It translates to CASSFQGSYTF.

The chain uses TRBV6-1 and TRBJ1-1; weak D call: TRBD1 (6 bases). Germline values: CDR1 MNHNS, CDR2 SASEGT. V shed 6 bases and J shed 0 bases, with 11 bases lying between them. The CDR3 runs 14 residues. In nucleotides, the CDR3 is TGTGCCAGCAGCCCCAGGGGCCTGAACACTGAAGCTTTCTTT. It encodes CASSPRGLNTEAFF.

This clone was observed a single time. The chain joins TRBV30 to TRBJ1-5, with D possibly matching TRBD1 (6 bases). The V end was cut by 2 bases, the J end by 2 bases, with 31 bases between. CDR1 and CDR2 (germline): GTSNPN, SVGIG (reference sequence). The CDR3 spans 21 residues. The CDR3 sequence is CAWSPPLRDIPGGLGNQPQHF. The CDR3 coding sequence is TGTGCCTGGAGTCCACCGCTCCGGGACATCCCCGGCGGATTGGGCAATCAGCCCCAGCATTTT. The whole variable domain, filled in from reference TRBV30 and TRBJ1-5, reads SQTIHQWPATLVQPVGSPLSLECTVEGTSNPNLYWYRQAAGRGLQLLFYSVGIGQISSEVPQNLSASRPQDRQFILSSKKLLLSDSGFYLCAWSPPLRDIPGGLGNQPQHFGDGTRLSIL.

V and J are TRBV10-3 and TRBJ1-1, with TRBD1 as a possible D gene (5 bases). Germline V gene data show CDR1 as ENHRY and CDR2 as SYGVKD. Trimming took off 7 bases at V and 2 bases at J, with 8 bases between the two ends. The CDR3 is 12 residues long. CDR3 region: CAIKTANTEAFF. As DNA, the CDR3 is TGTGCCATCAAGACAGCAAACACTGAAGCTTTCTTT.

The chain combines TRBV15 with TRBJ2-5, with 12 positions matching TRBD2. Losses at the gene ends were 1 base for V and 1 base for J; bases not matched to a gene: 1. The CDR3 spans 16 residues. Germline V CDR1 and CDR2: LNHNV, YYDKDF (reference sequence). The CDR3 bases are TGTGCCACCAGCAGAGCGGGACTAGCGGGCCAAGAGACCCAGTACTTC. Translated: CATSRAGLAGQETQYF.

The CDR3 region has the DNA TGCGCCAGCAGCTTCGGGGGAGGGAACGGGGATGAGCAGTTCTTC. Translated, it gives CASSFGGGNGDEQFF. The V gene is TRBV5-1, the J gene TRBJ2-1; 7 bases map to TRBD2. The V gene end was trimmed by 2 bases and the J gene end by 8 bases; junction bases not matched to a gene: 10. Germline CDR1 SGHRS, CDR2 YFSETQ. The CDR3 consists of 15 residues.

There are a few counts of this clone. The rearrangement links TRBV7-2 to TRBJ2-1, with D hard to call. The V gene lost 3 bases and the J gene lost 10 bases, with 10 bases spanning the gap. The CDR3 is 12 amino acids. From germline, CDR1 is SGHTA and CDR2 FQGNSA. The CDR3 region is CASSLETGEQFF. The CDR3 DNA sequence: TGTGCCAGCAGCTTGGAAACCGGGGAGCAGTTCTTC.

The chain is built from TRBV10-3 and TRBJ2-1; 15 bases align to TRBD2. CDR3 length equals 16 residues. CDR1 and CDR2 from the germline V gene are ENHRY and SYGVKD. V lost 4 bases to trimming and J lost 4 bases; unmatched junction nucleotides: 2. CDR3 amino acids: CAISGGTSGGYNEQFF. As DNA, the CDR3 is TGTGCCATCAGTGGAGGGACTAGCGGGGGGTACAATGAGCAGTTCTTC.

The chain combines TRBV1 with TRBJ1-2; the table gives TRBD1 as D, unverified against the DNA. TRBV1 is an annotated pseudogene. The CDR3 is made up of 14 amino acids. This chain's CDR3 is CTSSQDLRGLGYTF. The DNA for the CDR3 is TGCACCAGCAGCCAAGATCTTAGGGGATTGGGCTACACCTTC.

The J gene is TRBJ1-1, the V gene TRBV27; D not certain. CDR1 is MNHEY, CDR2 SMNVEV, per germline (reference sequence). The CDR3 is 15 amino acids. V lost 1 base and J 0 bases, leaving 9 bases between the germline ends. The CDR3 here is CASSLYGNLNTEAFF. The CDR3 coding sequence is TGTGCCAGCAGTTTATATGGTAACTTGAACACTGAAGCTTTCTTT.

This sequence joins TRBV4-3 and TRBJ2-1; 8 bases match TRBD2. Germline V gives CDR1 LGHNA, CDR2 YSLEER. Trimming cost V 1 base and J 0 bases; bases outside gene matches: 2. This CDR3 region has 16 residues. The CDR3 protein is CASSQAGGTSYNEQFF. The CDR3 nucleotides are TGCGCCAGCAGCCAAGCGGGAGGGACCTCCTACAATGAGCAGTTCTTC.

This clone was seen more than once but under ten times. The CDR3 is CASSKEWRRNTEAFF. The CDR3 DNA is TGTGCCAGCAGCAAAGAATGGAGAAGGAACACTGAAGCTTTCTTT. The chain uses TRBV21-1 and TRBJ1-1. TRBV21-1 is given as a pseudogene. The CDR3 loop spans 15 amino acids.

The CDR3 loop reads CASSGNRGRPGELFF. Here the CDR3 DNA reads TGTGCCAGCAGTGGTAACAGGGGGCGACCCGGGGAGCTGTTTTTT. J is TRBJ2-2 and V is TRBV6-1, with 9 positions matching TRBD1. The CDR3 covers 15 residues. Germline V gene sequence: CDR1 MNHNS, CDR2 SASEGT. Trimming at V came to 4 bases and at J to 6 bases, leaving 6 bases not matched to a gene.

The J gene is TRBJ2-1, the V gene TRBV6-5, with D perhaps matching TRBD1 (6 bases). The CDR3 totals 15 residues. Per the germline V gene, CDR1 is MNHEY and CDR2 is SVGAGI. V was cut by 5 bases and J by 1 base, with 12 bases left in between. CDR3 bases: TGTGCCAGCAGTAATGGACAGCATTCCTACAATGAGCAGTTCTTC. It encodes CASSNGQHSYNEQFF.

Regarding this clone: This specimen includes other DNA sequences encoding the same CDR3. The V gene is TRBV7-9, the J gene TRBJ1-2; perhaps TRBD1 as D (5 bases). This CDR3 contains 13 residues. The germline V gene has CDR1 SEHNR and CDR2 FQNEAQ (reference sequence). Trimming stripped 3 bases from V and 5 bases from J, with 10 bases between. The CDR3 region is CASSLVRGYGYTF. DNA for the CDR3: TGTGCCAGCAGCTTGGTAAGGGGATATGGCTACACCTTC. The full variable domain, in which reference TRBV7-9 and TRBJ1-2 provide the parts outside the CDR3, is DTGVSQNPRHKITKRGQNVTFRCDPISEHNRLYWYRQTLGQGPEFLTYFQNEAQLEKSRLLSDRFSAERPKGSFSTLEIQRTEQGDSAMYLCASSLVRGYGYTFGSGTRLTVV.

This sequence joins TRBV18 and TRBJ2-2, with 7 bases that match TRBD1. The trim removed 3 bases at V and 6 bases at J, leaving 4 bases unmatched. The CDR3 is 14 residues long. The germline V gene encodes CDR1 KGHSH and CDR2 LQKENI. This CDR3 reads CASSPKTGAGELFF. CDR3 sequence (DNA): TGTGCCAGCTCACCTAAAACAGGGGCCGGGGAGCTGTTTTTT.

This chain links TRBV5-4 with TRBJ2-3; maybe TRBD1 (6 bases). The V gene's germline CDR1 is SGHNT and CDR2 YYREEE (reference sequence). The CDR3 contains 14 residues. V lost 4 bases, J lost 8 bases, and 17 bases lay in between. This CDR3 is CASSLSQGLSTQYF. As DNA, the CDR3 is TGTGCCAGCAGCCTTTCTCAGGGGTTGTCTACGCAGTATTTT.

The CDR3 here is CSVYSISSYEQYF. The CDR3 coding sequence is TGCAGCGTTTACTCCATAAGTTCCTACGAGCAGTACTTC. V usage is TRBV29-1 and J usage is TRBJ2-7; D not certain. The CDR3 spans 13 residues. Germline V gene lookup returns CDR1 SQVTM and CDR2 ANQGSEA. Trimming stripped 5 bases from V and 1 base from J, with 12 bases between.

The V gene is TRBV10-3, the J gene TRBJ1-5, with D possibly TRBD1 on 5 matching bases. Germline V gene lookup returns CDR1 ENHRY and CDR2 SYGVKD. The CDR3 consists of 14 residues. The V and J ends lost 4 bases and 2 bases respectively, with 9 bases between them. The CDR3 region is CAISGGGGNQPQHF. DNA of the CDR3: TGTGCCATCAGTGGTGGGGGGGGCAATCAGCCCCAGCATTTT.